This TCR beta chain came from a study of control samples from healthy donors and cancer patients. Trimming removed 0 bases from V and 2 bases from J, with 8 bases in between. CDR3 length: 15 residues. The germline CDR1 and CDR2 sequences are SEHNR and FQNEAQ (reference sequence). Sequenced by immunoSEQ multiplex PCR; TCRdb stores in-frame clones only, minus some. The table lists some 140,000 clones, more than 85% of them singletons, with roughly 8.7% in the top ten. The sequenced material came from blood. The sequence was obtained from a young woman in good health. V is TRBV7-9 and J is TRBJ1-5, with a weak D call TRBD1 (5 bases). CDR3 residues: CASSLAGDGNQPQHF. The CDR3 DNA sequence: TGTGCCAGCAGCTTAGCAGGGGATGGCAATCAGCCCCAGCATTTT. Based on the CDR3 plus reference TRBV7-9 and TRBJ1-5, the full variable domain is DTGVSQNPRHKITKRGQNVTFRCDPISEHNRLYWYRQTLGQGPEFLTYFQNEAQLEKSRLLSDRFSAERPKGSFSTLEIQRTEQGDSAMYLCASSLAGDGNQPQHFGDGTRLSIL.